Listed below are T cell receptor beta chains from one sample, sequenced in a study of cytomegalovirus exposure and HLA in healthy donors. Assay: immunoSEQ multiplex PCR; the TCRdb copy retains only in-frame clones and omits some. The sample yields tens of thousands of clones, around nine tenths seen once. The sample comprised PBMCs. Receptors originate from a boy younger than 18 in good health and CMV-seronegative. Each CDR3 is given without its conserved first and last residue. Fields, in order: D gene, V gene, clone size, CDR3 protein. A D gene is named only where the DNA matches it firmly. Part of the rows lack a size; the others show once, few, many or a class for expanded clones.

. TRBV10-3 once AISEQLPGSGNTIY
TRBD2 TRBV5-1 . ASSLASGTSRDTQY
TRBD2 TRBV28 . ASSLLAGGYEQF
. TRBV15 . ATSKASGYEQY
TRBD2 TRBV7-6 . ASSSSSGGGADTQY
TRBD1 TRBV10-1 . ASSGDRATLGYGYT
. TRBV19 . ASSVQGGEPQH
TRBD2 TRBV6-4 . ASSPTSGEGETQY
. TRBV12-5 . ASGFPYNNTQY
TRBD1 TRBV7-9 . ASSLRGRGPESLPETQY
. TRBV2 . ASSQTGTSGANVLT
TRBD1 TRBV29-1 . SVETGKGQGDEQY
. TRBV7-6 . ASSWGQYNSPLH
. TRBV7-9 . ASSLRERHNYGYT
TRBD2 TRBV7-8 few ASSELAGVNTGELF
. TRBV5-5 . ASSMTESLYEQF
. TRBV14 . ASSPGAGVSSNYGYT
TRBD2 TRBV9 . ASSVAERGGTDTQY
TRBD2 TRBV27 . ASNGLAGTGELF
. TRBV4-3 once ASSQDGTSSYNEQF
TRBD1 TRBV9 . ASSGNRGYEQF
TRBD1 TRBV2 . ASSITSGGRNSPLH
TRBD1 TRBV10-2 once ASSERTGGKRNEQF
. TRBV5-1 . ASSLAVLGLDTQY
TRBD2 TRBV18 . ASSPSSGGNTDTQY
TRBD1 TRBV7-9 . ASSSGQGGETQY
TRBD2 TRBV25-1 . ASSEGGLAGSSTDTQY
. TRBV7-9 . SSSLAFREQY
. TRBV7-9 . ASSLKSGGGGKLF
TRBD1 TRBV7-8 . ASSSLRDSLNEKLF
. TRBV10-1 . AGTSDTEAF
TRBD2 TRBV4-2 . ASSQTSGGAQETQY
. TRBV21-1 . ASRRSWKAGNTIY
TRBD1 TRBV5-5 . ASSSRQGFYEQY
TRBD2 TRBV11-2 . ASSTPRTRPDTQY
. TRBV7-7 . ASSLNRDTEAF
. TRBV28 . ASSLDGLDYEQY
. TRBV4-1 . ASSPTGFLGEKLF
TRBD1 TRBV6-6 once ASRNTGGPFPQH
. TRBV15 once ATSIAESYNEQF
. TRBV10-3 . AISEVGGEKLF
. TRBV18 . ASSPPSTDTQY
. TRBV5-1 . ASSGGEGYNSPLH
. TRBV21-1 . ASSPLGILAGGPNTGELF
. TRBV7-2 . ASSLARQGRSDTQY
TRBD1 TRBV7-2 . ASSSSTGAVPGELF
. TRBV5-1 few ASSLGGFEAF
. TRBV30 . AWTPQSVSSGNTIY
TRBD2 TRBV2 . ASSPLAAQETQY
. TRBV15 . ATSSRIQALADTQY
TRBD2 TRBV7-3 . ASSLMSTSGDIGTDTQY
TRBD2 TRBV9 . ASSSRSAGDTQETQY
. TRBV5-4 . ASSLDGEETQY
. TRBV6-1 . ASRSSYNEQF
TRBD1 TRBV4-2 . ASSQEWGQSNQPQH
. TRBV7-6 . ASSAGMGSGNTIY
. TRBV23-1 . ASSHAKGCYEQY